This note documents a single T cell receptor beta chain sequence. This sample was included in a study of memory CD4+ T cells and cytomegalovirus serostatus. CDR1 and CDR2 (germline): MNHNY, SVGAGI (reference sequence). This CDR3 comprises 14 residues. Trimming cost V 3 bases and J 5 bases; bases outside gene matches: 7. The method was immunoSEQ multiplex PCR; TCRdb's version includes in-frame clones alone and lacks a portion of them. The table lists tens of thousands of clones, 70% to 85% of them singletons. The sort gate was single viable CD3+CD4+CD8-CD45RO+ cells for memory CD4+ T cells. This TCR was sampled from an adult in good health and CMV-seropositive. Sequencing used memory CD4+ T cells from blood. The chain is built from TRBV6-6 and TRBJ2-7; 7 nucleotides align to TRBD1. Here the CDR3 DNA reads TGTGCCAGCAGTTATCGCAGCGACAGGGACGAGCAGTACTTC. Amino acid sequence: CASSYRSDRDEQYF.